This T cell receptor (beta chain) appears in the sequencing data of a study of cytomegalovirus exposure and HLA in healthy donors. For the study at large: The 120 validation repertoires and the approximately 630 first-cohort repertoires shared a platform, a later analysis reported.

Profiled with immunoSEQ multiplex PCR; TCRdb holds only in-frame clones, not every one. The sample holds roughly 200,000 clones; 80% to 90% are singletons and the top ten take 0.95% to 1.5%. Study findings and constraints: Across donors, most TCRs were seen rarely, yet some public ones were widespread. According to the study, roughly 160 TCR beta chains were cytomegalovirus-associated.

Germline assignment: CDR1 MNHEY and CDR2 SMNVEV (reference sequence). There are 16 residues in the CDR3. The V and J ends lost 3 bases and 8 bases, in that order; junction bases with no gene match: 15. A remark on this clone: The antigen remains undetermined.

The sample was PBMCs. The sequence derives from a young woman in good health and CMV-seronegative. The chain links TRBV27 to TRBJ1-2; 7 bases fit TRBD1. The CDR3 DNA follows: TGTGCCAGCAGTTTCTTGGACAGGCTAATGGCCCGCGGCTACACCTTC. It codes for CASSFLDRLMARGYTF.